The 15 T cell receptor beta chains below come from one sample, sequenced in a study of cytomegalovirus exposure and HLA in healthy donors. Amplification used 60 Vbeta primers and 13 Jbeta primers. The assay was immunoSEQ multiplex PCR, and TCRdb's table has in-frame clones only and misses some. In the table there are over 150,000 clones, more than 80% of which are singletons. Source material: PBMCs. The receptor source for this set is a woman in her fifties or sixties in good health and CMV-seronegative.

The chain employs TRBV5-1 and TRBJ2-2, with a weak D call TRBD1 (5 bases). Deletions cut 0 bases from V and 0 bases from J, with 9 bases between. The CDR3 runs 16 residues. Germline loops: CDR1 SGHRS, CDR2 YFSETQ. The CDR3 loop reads CASSLDRGSNTGELFF. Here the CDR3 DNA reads TGCGCCAGCAGCTTGGATAGGGGCTCGAACACCGGGGAGCTGTTTTTT.

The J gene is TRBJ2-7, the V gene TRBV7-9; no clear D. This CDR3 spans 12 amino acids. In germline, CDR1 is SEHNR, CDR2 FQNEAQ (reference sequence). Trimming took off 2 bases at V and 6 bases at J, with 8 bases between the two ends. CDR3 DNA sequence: TGTGCCAGCAGCTTATTGGGCCGCGAGCAGTACTTC. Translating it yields CASSLLGREQYF.

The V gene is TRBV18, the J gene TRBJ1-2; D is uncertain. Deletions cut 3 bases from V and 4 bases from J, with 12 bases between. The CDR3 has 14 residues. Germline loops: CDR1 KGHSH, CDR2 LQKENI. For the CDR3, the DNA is TGTGCCAGCTCACCCTTACAGAGAAGCTATGGCTACACCTTC. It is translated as CASSPLQRSYGYTF.

The CDR3, as DNA: TGTGCCAGCAGCTTAGGAGGGAGTGTGGTGGATACGCAGTATTTT. Amino acid sequence: CASSLGGSVVDTQYF. V usage is TRBV7-9 and J usage is TRBJ2-3; a possible D gene is TRBD2 (5 bases). The CDR3 has 15 residues. V lost 1 base and J 6 bases, leaving 14 bases between the germline ends. Germline V gives CDR1 SEHNR, CDR2 FQNEAQ (reference sequence).

CDR3 amino acids: CASSSLAGGHNEQFF. CDR3 bases: TGTGCCAGCAGTAGTCTAGCGGGAGGGCACAATGAGCAGTTCTTC. This chain links TRBV27 with TRBJ2-1, with 12 bases fitting TRBD2. With 5 bases clipped from V and 5 bases from J, the junction kept 4 bases outside the gene matches. This CDR3 spans 15 amino acids. Germline CDR1 is MNHEY and CDR2 is SMNVEV (reference sequence).

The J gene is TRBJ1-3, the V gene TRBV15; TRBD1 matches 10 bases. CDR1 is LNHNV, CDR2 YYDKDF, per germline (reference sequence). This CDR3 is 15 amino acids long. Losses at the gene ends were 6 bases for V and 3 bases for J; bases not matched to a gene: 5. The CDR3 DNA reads TGTGCCACCAGGAAGGACAGGGGGAATGGAAACACCATATATTTT. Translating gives CATRKDRGNGNTIYF.

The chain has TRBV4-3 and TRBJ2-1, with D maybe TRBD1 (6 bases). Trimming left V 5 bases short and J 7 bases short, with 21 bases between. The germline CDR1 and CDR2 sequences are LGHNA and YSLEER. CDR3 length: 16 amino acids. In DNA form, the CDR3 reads TGCGCCAGCAGCGAAGGGACATCCGAGTGGGTGAATGAGCAGTTCTTC. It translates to CASSEGTSEWVNEQFF.

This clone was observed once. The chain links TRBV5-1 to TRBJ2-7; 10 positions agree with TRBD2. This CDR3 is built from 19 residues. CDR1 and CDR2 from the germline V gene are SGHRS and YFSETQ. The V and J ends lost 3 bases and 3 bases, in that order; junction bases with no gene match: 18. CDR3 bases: TGCGCCAGCAGCTCCGATCGCGTTTCTATAGCGGGGGGCTTCTACGAGCAGTACTTC. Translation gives CASSSDRVSIAGGFYEQYF.

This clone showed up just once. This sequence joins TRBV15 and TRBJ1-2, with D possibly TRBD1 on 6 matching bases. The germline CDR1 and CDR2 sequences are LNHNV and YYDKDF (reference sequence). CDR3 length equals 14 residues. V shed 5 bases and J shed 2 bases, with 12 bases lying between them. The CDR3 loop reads CATSLQGQNYGYTF. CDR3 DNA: TGTGCCACCAGCCTTCAGGGGCAAAACTATGGCTACACCTTC.

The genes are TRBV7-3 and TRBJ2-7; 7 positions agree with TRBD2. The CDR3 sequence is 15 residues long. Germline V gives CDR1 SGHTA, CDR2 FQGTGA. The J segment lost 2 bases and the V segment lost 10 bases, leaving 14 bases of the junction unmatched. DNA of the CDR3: TGTGCCAACGTTCAGACTAGCTTGAAGGCCTACGAGCAGTACTTC. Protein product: CANVQTSLKAYEQYF.

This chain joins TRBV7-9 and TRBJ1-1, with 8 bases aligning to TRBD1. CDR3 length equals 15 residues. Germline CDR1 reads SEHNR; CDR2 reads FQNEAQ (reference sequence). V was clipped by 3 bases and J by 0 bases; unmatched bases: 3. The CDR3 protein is CASSFYRGVNTEAFF. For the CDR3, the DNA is TGTGCCAGCAGCTTTTACAGGGGGGTGAACACTGAAGCTTTCTTT.

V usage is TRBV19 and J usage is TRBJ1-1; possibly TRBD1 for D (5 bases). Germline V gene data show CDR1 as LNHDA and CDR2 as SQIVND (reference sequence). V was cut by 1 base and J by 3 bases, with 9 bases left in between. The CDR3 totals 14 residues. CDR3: CASSIGGVDTEAFF. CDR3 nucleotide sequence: TGTGCCAGTAGTATAGGGGGGGTGGACACTGAAGCTTTCTTT.

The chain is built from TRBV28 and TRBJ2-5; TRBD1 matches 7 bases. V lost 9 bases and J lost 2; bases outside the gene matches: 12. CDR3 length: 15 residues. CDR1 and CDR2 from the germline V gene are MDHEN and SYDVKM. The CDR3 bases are TGTGCCAGTGCCGAAGGGACAGTAGATCAAGAGACCCAGTACTTC. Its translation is CASAEGTVDQETQYF.

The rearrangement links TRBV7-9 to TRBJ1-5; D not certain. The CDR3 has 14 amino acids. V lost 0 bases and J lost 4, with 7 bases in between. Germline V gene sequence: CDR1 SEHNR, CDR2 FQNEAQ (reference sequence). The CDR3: CASSLAGGNQPQHF. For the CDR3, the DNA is TGTGCCAGCAGCTTAGCAGGAGGGAATCAGCCCCAGCATTTT.

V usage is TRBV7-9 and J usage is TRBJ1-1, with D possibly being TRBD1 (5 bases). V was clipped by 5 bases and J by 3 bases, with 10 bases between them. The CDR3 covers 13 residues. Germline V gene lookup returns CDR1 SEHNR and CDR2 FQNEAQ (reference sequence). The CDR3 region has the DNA TGTGCCAGCAGCACCCCAGGGTACACTGAAGCTTTCTTT. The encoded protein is CASSTPGYTEAFF.